These 25 T cell receptor beta chains originate from one sample sequenced in a study of cytomegalovirus exposure and HLA in healthy donors (dated by TCRdb to 2016 to 2017). Library preparation was by the immunoSEQ multiplex PCR assay. For the multiplex PCR, a mixture combining 60 forward primers for TCR Vbeta segments and 13 reverse primers for TCR Jbeta segments was used. TCRdb took over this immuneACCESS table, retaining in-frame rearrangements with V and J assigned. Such tables are incomplete; in checked studies, under half of the missing clones stem from an unresolved V gene, and the remainder is unexplained. The sample has about 130,000 clones on record, roughly 70% of them singletons. About 1.5% of the sample comes from the top ten. The source material was PBMCs. The receptors were gathered from a human donor in good health.

This chain connects TRBV27 to TRBJ1-2, with D tentatively TRBD1 (6 bases). V was pared by 6 bases and J by 8 bases, with 16 bases between. The germline V gene encodes CDR1 MNHEY and CDR2 SMNVEV (reference sequence). The CDR3 extends over 13 amino acids. This chain's CDR3 is CASSSTGSTGYTF. The CDR3 DNA reads TGTGCCAGCAGCTCTACAGGGTCCACAGGCTACACCTTC.

The chain links TRBV11-3 to TRBJ1-1, with D perhaps matching TRBD1 (5 bases). CDR3 length: 14 residues. Germline V lookup: CDR1 SGHNT, CDR2 YENEEA. The V gene lost 4 bases and the J gene lost 0 bases, with 9 bases spanning the gap. In DNA, the CDR3 is TGTGCCAGCAGCTCGGGACTTCTGAACACTGAAGCTTTCTTT. Translation: CASSSGLLNTEAFF.

This clone came up a few times. V is TRBV7-3 and J is TRBJ2-1; 8 bases fit TRBD2. This CDR3 region has 16 residues. Germline V lookup: CDR1 SGHTA, CDR2 FQGTGA. J was trimmed by 7 bases and V by 2 bases; bases with no gene match: 10. For the CDR3, the DNA is TGTGCCAGCAGCTTATCGGGGACTAGTCCAAGGAATGAGCAGTTCTTC. Protein product: CASSLSGTSPRNEQFF.

The chain couples TRBV4-1 to TRBJ2-5; D may be TRBD1 (6 bases). Germline loops: CDR1 MGHRA, CDR2 YSYEKL. The CDR3 is made up of 17 amino acids. The V end lost 0 bases, the J end lost 0 bases, and 14 bases lay between the germline ends. CDR3 DNA sequence: TGCGCCAGCAGCCAAGATGCAGGGGAAAGTAACCAAGAGACCCAGTACTTC. The encoded protein is CASSQDAGESNQETQYF.

This chain connects TRBV11-2 to TRBJ2-5; TRBD2 matches at 7 bases. The CDR3 consists of 15 residues. The ends lost 4 bases at V and 2 bases at J; junction bases unmatched: 7. The germline V gene has CDR1 SGHAT and CDR2 FQNNGV. CDR3 amino acids: CASSSLAAVQETQYF. The CDR3 bases are TGTGCCAGCAGCTCCCTAGCGGCGGTACAAGAGACCCAGTACTTC.

This clone was recorded only once. The rearrangement links TRBV19 to TRBJ1-2, with 9 bases fitting TRBD1. Losses at the gene ends were 5 bases for V and 4 bases for J; bases not matched to a gene: 2. The CDR3 spans 13 residues. Looked up from germline, CDR1 is LNHDA and CDR2 is SQIVND (reference sequence). Here the CDR3 DNA reads TGTGCCAGTAGTGACAGGGGGTTCTATGGCTACACCTTC. It yields the protein CASSDRGFYGYTF.

The gene calls are TRBV28 and TRBJ2-7, with D uncertain. Germline V gene data show CDR1 as MDHEN and CDR2 as SYDVKM. V dropped 5 bases and J dropped 1 base, with 9 bases sitting between them. The CDR3 loop spans 13 amino acids. CDR3 DNA sequence: TGTGCCAGCAGTATGAGGCAGTCCTACGAGCAGTACTTC. Protein sequence: CASSMRQSYEQYF.

This clone was seen only a few times. The genes are TRBV7-9 and TRBJ2-7; TRBD2 is a possible D gene (6 bases). The V gene lost 4 bases and the J gene lost 2 bases, with 12 bases spanning the gap. The CDR3 has 14 residues. Germline V gives CDR1 SEHNR, CDR2 FQNEAQ (reference sequence). For the CDR3, the DNA is TGTGCCAGCAGCTCGCCGGGACTCGCCTACGAGCAGTACTTC. It specifies CASSSPGLAYEQYF.

Here the CDR3 reads CATLRDRVGDTQYF. The CDR3 DNA sequence: TGTGCCACACTCCGGGACAGGGTTGGAGATACGCAGTATTTT. V gene TRBV6-1 combines with J gene TRBJ2-3, with TRBD1 identical over 9 bases. Germline V gene sequence: CDR1 MNHNS, CDR2 SASEGT. J was trimmed by 5 bases and V by 10 bases; bases with no gene match: 10. This CDR3 region has 14 residues.

This chain uses TRBV5-4 with TRBJ2-1, with 14 bases matching TRBD2. V shed 5 bases, J shed 10 bases, and the junction held 17 bases outside the gene matches. This CDR3 has 18 residues. The germline V gene has CDR1 SGHNT and CDR2 YYREEE (reference sequence). CDR3 DNA sequence: TGTGCCAGCAGTCCCAAGGGACTAGCGGGAGAGGGGATGGGGGAGCAGTTCTTC. The encoded protein is CASSPKGLAGEGMGEQFF.

Here the CDR3 reads CASSQAEGSGRSRNEQFF. The CDR3 DNA follows: TGCGCCAGCAGCCAAGCAGAGGGGAGCGGGAGGTCTCGGAATGAGCAGTTCTTC. The gene calls are TRBV4-3 and TRBJ2-1; 9 bases are a match to TRBD2. Germline V gives CDR1 LGHNA, CDR2 YSLEER. The CDR3 length is 18 residues. The V and J ends lost 1 base and 7 bases, in that order; junction bases with no gene match: 14.

The rearrangement links TRBV7-3 to TRBJ2-2, with 8 positions matching TRBD2. This CDR3 comprises 16 residues. Germline CDR1 and CDR2: SGHTA and FQGTGA. J gave up 7 bases and V 2 bases, and 9 bases lay outside the gene matches. CDR3 sequence reads: CASSLGSSGIGGELFF. The CDR3, as DNA: TGTGCCAGCAGCTTAGGAAGTAGCGGGATCGGCGGGGAGCTGTTTTTT. Combining the CDR3 with reference TRBV7-3 and TRBJ2-2 gives the whole variable domain GAGVSQTPSNKVTEKGKYVELRCDPISGHTALYWYRQSLGQGPEFLIYFQGTGAADDSGLPNDRFFAVRPEGSVSTLKIQRTERGDSAVYLCASSLGSSGIGGELFFGEGSRLTVL.

CDR3 protein: CASSFGTSYLNEQFF. Written as DNA, the CDR3 is TGTGCCAGCAGCTTCGGGACTAGTTATCTCAATGAGCAGTTCTTC. The chain carries TRBV5-6 and TRBJ2-1; 8 positions agree with TRBD2. This CDR3 is built from 15 residues. The trim removed 2 bases at V and 6 bases at J, leaving 7 bases unmatched. The germline CDR1 and CDR2 sequences are SGHDT and YYEEEE. Based on the CDR3 plus reference TRBV5-6 and TRBJ2-1, the full variable domain is DAGVTQSPTHLIKTRGQQVTLRCSPKSGHDTVSWYQQALGQGPQFIFQYYEEEERQRGNFPDRFSGHQFPNYSSELNVNALLLGDSALYLCASSFGTSYLNEQFFGPGTRLTVL.

V gene TRBV7-9 combines with J gene TRBJ2-2; a possible D gene is TRBD2 (6 bases). Germline V gives CDR1 SEHNR, CDR2 FQNEAQ (reference sequence). V gave up 5 bases and J gave up 6 bases, with 13 bases separating them. This CDR3 comprises 14 residues. The CDR3 nucleotides read TGTGCCAGCAGCACCACGGCGGGATCCGGGGAGCTGTTTTTT. Translating gives CASSTTAGSGELFF. The complete variable domain, with remaining parts taken from reference TRBV7-9 and TRBJ2-2, reads DTGVSQNPRHKITKRGQNVTFRCDPISEHNRLYWYRQTLGQGPEFLTYFQNEAQLEKSRLLSDRFSAERPKGSFSTLEIQRTEQGDSAMYLCASSTTAGSGELFFGEGSRLTVL.

The rearrangement joins TRBV28 to TRBJ1-5; D ambiguous. This CDR3 region has 12 residues. V lost 5 bases, J lost 4 bases, and 6 bases lay in between. Germline CDR1 reads MDHEN; CDR2 reads SYDVKM. The CDR3 region has the DNA TGTGCCAGCAGTCCTTTGAATCAGCCCCAGCATTTT. Amino acid sequence: CASSPLNQPQHF.

V is TRBV13 and J is TRBJ2-5, with TRBD2 identical over 14 bases. V lost 4 bases, J lost 4 bases, and 5 bases stayed unmatched. Germline V CDR1 and CDR2: PRHDT, FYEKMQ (reference sequence). The CDR3 is 16 residues long. CDR3 sequence: CASSYPGTSGRETQYF. The CDR3 DNA reads TGTGCCAGCAGCTATCCAGGGACTAGCGGGAGAGAGACCCAGTACTTC.

V is TRBV7-3 and J is TRBJ2-3; weak D call: TRBD2 (5 bases). This CDR3 is built from 15 residues. CDR1 and CDR2 from the germline V gene are SGHTA and FQGTGA. V was pared by 2 bases and J by 5 bases, with 14 bases between. The DNA for the CDR3 is TGTGCCAGCAGCTTATTCCCGGGGAGAGGAGATACGCAGTATTTT. This sequence encodes CASSLFPGRGDTQYF.

Only a few counts were recorded for this clone. The chain combines TRBV28 with TRBJ2-5, with 9 nucleotides matching TRBD2. The CDR3 runs 13 residues. The germline V gene encodes CDR1 MDHEN and CDR2 SYDVKM. The V and J ends lost 6 bases and 3 bases, in that order; junction bases with no gene match: 2. Here the CDR3 DNA reads TGTGCCAGCAGGATAGCGGGAGAAGAGACCCAGTACTTC. This translates into CASRIAGEETQYF.

This clone has a handful of counts. V usage is TRBV19 and J usage is TRBJ2-1; the D is unclear. The V gene lost 10 bases and the J gene lost 7 bases, with 20 bases spanning the gap. The CDR3 loop spans 14 amino acids. Looked up from germline, CDR1 is LNHDA and CDR2 is SQIVND (reference sequence). In nucleotides, the CDR3 is TGTGCCACCAAGAATGTGGCGCGGTGGAATGAGCAGTTCTTC. It is translated as CATKNVARWNEQFF.

This clone was picked up a small number of times. The rearrangement uses TRBV28 and TRBJ2-5, with 7 nucleotides matching TRBD2. Germline V gene sequence: CDR1 MDHEN, CDR2 SYDVKM. V shed 6 bases and J 4 bases; nucleotides not matched to a gene: 5. The CDR3 spans 13 residues. The CDR3: CASRRGGRETQYF. The CDR3 bases are TGTGCCAGCAGGCGCGGCGGGAGAGAGACCCAGTACTTC.

The rearrangement links TRBV7-8 to TRBJ2-5, with 7 bases lining up with TRBD2. Germline V gene sequence: CDR1 SGHVS, CDR2 FQNEAQ. Trimming cost V 6 bases and J 3 bases; bases outside gene matches: 10. The CDR3 sequence is 15 residues long. The CDR3 here is CASRVVLAEKETQYF. The CDR3 nucleotides are TGTGCCAGCAGGGTAGTTCTAGCGGAAAAAGAGACCCAGTACTTC.

The chain uses TRBV5-1 and TRBJ2-7; 7 nucleotides line up with TRBD2. Trimming removed 4 bases from V and 0 bases from J; junction bases left unmatched: 10. Germline-derived CDR1 and CDR2 are SGHRS and YFSETQ. This CDR3 has 16 amino acids. CDR3 DNA: TGCGCCAGCAGCGCCGGGGACCGGGAGGCCTCCTACGAGCAGTACTTC. Protein sequence: CASSAGDREASYEQYF.

This sequence joins TRBV28 and TRBJ2-7, with a tentative D call TRBD2 (7 bases). The CDR3 runs to 15 residues. V was pared by 7 bases and J by 3 bases, with 19 bases between. Germline V gives CDR1 MDHEN, CDR2 SYDVKM. CDR3 region: CASIPGGRQRYEQYF. CDR3 coding DNA: TGTGCCAGCATCCCGGGGGGCAGGCAACGCTACGAGCAGTACTTC.

This clone showed up just a few times. The J gene is TRBJ2-1, the V gene TRBV7-2, with 11 bases lining up with TRBD2. The CDR3 is made up of 15 amino acids. The trim removed 5 bases at V and 8 bases at J, leaving 8 bases unmatched. The germline V gene has CDR1 SGHTA and CDR2 FQGNSA. The DNA for the CDR3 is TGTGCCAGCAGCCCAGCTAGCGGGAGGATCGATGAGCAGTTCTTC. Protein: CASSPASGRIDEQFF. Full variable domain (remainder filled in from reference TRBV7-2 and TRBJ2-1): GAGVSQSPSNKVTEKGKDVELRCDPISGHTALYWYRQSLGQGLEFLIYFQGNSAPDKSGLPSDRFSAERTGGSVSTLTIQRTQQEDSAVYLCASSPASGRIDEQFFGPGTRLTVL.

The chain joins TRBV4-1 to TRBJ2-1; TRBD2 is a possible D gene (6 bases). Per germline, CDR1 MGHRA and CDR2 YSYEKL. Trimming left V 0 bases short and J 4 bases short, with 16 bases between. This CDR3 region has 17 residues. CDR3 region: CASSQDALAGTYNEQFF. The CDR3, as DNA: TGCGCCAGCAGCCAAGACGCTCTCGCGGGGACTTACAATGAGCAGTTCTTC.